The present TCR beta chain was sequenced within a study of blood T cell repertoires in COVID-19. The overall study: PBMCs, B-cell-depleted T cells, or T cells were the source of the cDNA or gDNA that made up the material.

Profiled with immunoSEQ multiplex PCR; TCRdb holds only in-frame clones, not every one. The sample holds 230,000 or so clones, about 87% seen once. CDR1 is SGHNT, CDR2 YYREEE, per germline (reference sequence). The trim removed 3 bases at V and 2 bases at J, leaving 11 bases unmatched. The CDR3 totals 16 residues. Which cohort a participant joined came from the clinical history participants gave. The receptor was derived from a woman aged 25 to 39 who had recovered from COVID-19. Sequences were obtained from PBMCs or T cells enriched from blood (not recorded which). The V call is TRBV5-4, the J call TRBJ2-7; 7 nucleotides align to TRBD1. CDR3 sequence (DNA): TGTGCCAGCAGCTGGAAGTCCGGGACAGTCCCCTACGAGCAGTACTTC. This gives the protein CASSWKSGTVPYEQYF.